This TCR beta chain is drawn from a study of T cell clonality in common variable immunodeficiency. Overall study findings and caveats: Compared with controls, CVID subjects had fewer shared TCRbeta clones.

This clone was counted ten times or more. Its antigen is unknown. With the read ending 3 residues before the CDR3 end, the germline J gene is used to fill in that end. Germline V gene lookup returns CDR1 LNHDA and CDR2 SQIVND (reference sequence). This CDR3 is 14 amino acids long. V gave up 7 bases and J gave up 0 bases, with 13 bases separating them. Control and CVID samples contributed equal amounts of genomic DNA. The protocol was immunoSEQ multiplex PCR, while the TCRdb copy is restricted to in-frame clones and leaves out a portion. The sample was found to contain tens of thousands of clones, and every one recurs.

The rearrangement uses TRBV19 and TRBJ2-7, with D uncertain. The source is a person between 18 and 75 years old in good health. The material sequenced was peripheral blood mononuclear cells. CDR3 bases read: TGTGCCAGTATGGGTGCGGCGAGCTCCTACGAG. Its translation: CASMGAASSYE. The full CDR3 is CASMGAASSYEQYF.